This T cell receptor beta chain was recorded in a study of blood T cells in healthy people across ages. Study findings and constraints: Versus aged donors, long-lived donors had higher diversity and more naive CD4+ cells.

Isolation per sample recovered at least 6 million PBMCs. The germline V gene encodes CDR1 SQVTM and CDR2 ANQGSEA. V lost 6 bases to trimming and J lost 4 bases; unmatched junction nucleotides: 3. The CDR3 is 14 amino acids. Many counts were recorded for this clonotype. Its target is unknown. PCR was performed a second time for roughly 6 to 12 cycles using a sample-barcoded 5' primer and a J-beta primer mix. Every cDNA molecule bore a tag from a template-switch adaptor containing 12 random nucleotides. One entry per CDR3 protein, called by TCRdb with MiXCR from the 5' RACE reads. The sample has 650,000 to 1,000,000 distinct CDR3 sequences, 30% to 45% seen once.

This sequence was found in a young man in good health. The source material was blood. V usage is TRBV29-1 and J usage is TRBJ1-6; 10 nucleotides line up with TRBD1. The CDR3 DNA reads TGCAGCGTGAGGACAGGGGGGTATAATTCACCCCTCCACTTT. Its protein is CSVRTGGYNSPLHF.